The clone carrying this TCR beta chain came up once. This sample was included in a study of blood T cell repertoires in COVID-19. The germline gives CDR1 SGHAT, CDR2 FQNNGV. The ends were cut back, 5 bases at V and 8 bases at J, with 15 bases in the middle. The CDR3 sequence is 13 residues long. Produced via immunoSEQ multiplex PCR; TCRdb's table is partial and in-frame only. Found here are about 88,000 clones, about 84% of them singletons; the top ten hold about 14%. The source material was peripheral blood. The clonotype originates from a woman aged 70-85 years with acute or convalescent COVID-19. This rearrangement joins TRBV11-2 to TRBJ1-1, with D tentatively TRBD1 (6 bases). CDR3 sequence: CASSPLDRPEAFF. The CDR3, as DNA: TGTGCCAGCAGCCCACTTGACAGGCCAGAAGCTTTCTTT.